Sequencing of this T cell receptor beta chain was carried out in a study of shared clonotypes between healthy human individuals. Some clones are missing from TCRdb's copy, which holds only in-frame ones; the method was immunoSEQ multiplex PCR. The sample gives a few million clones, approximately 96% of which show up once; approximately 0.13% is in the top ten. CDR1 and CDR2 from the germline V gene are MNHNS and SASEGT. V was clipped by 6 bases and J by 4 bases, with 12 bases between them. The CDR3 has 13 residues. Comments on this clone: At the DNA level, this CDR3 is encoded by other sequences in the same sample as well.

The receptor's source is a man aged 18 to 29 in good health. Sequenced: naive CD4+ T cells sorted from blood. As for subset: CD45RA+ positively selected. V gene TRBV6-1 combines with J gene TRBJ1-2; possibly TRBD1 for D (5 bases). The DNA of the CDR3 is TGTGCCAGCAGCGTAACAGGTCTCTATGGCTACACCTTC. This codes for CASSVTGLYGYTF.